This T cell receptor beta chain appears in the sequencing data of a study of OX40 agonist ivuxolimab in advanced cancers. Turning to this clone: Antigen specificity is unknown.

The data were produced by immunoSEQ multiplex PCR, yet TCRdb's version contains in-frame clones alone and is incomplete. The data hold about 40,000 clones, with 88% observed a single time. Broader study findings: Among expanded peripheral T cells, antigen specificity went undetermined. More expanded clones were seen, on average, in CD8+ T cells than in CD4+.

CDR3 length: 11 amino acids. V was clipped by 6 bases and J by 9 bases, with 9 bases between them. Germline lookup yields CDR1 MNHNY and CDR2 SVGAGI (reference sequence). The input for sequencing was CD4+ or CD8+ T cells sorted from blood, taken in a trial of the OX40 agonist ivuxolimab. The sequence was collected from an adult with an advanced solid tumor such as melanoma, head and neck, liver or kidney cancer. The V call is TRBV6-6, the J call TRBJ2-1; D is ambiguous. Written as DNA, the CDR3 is TGTGCCAGCAGCTTAGACCGTGAGCAGTTCTTC. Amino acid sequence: CASSLDREQFF.